Below, one T cell receptor (beta chain) is given with its context. V trimming: 10 bases; J trimming: 2 bases; junction bases outside the gene matches: 8. The germline V gene has CDR1 ENHRY and CDR2 SYGVKD. The CDR3 sequence is 13 residues long. Sample-barcoded 5' priming and a J-beta primer mix drove a second PCR of roughly 6 to 12 cycles. TCRdb re-called the 5' RACE reads with MiXCR, one entry per CDR3 protein. The table has 950,000 to 1,200,000 distinct CDR3 sequences, around two fifths seen once; the top ten hold roughly 13%. The sample is drawn from a study of blood T cells in healthy people across ages.

This clonotype was sampled from a man younger than 30 in good health. The rearrangement joins TRBV10-3 to TRBJ2-7, with TRBD1 identical over 7 bases. The sequenced sample was blood. The CDR3 loop is CATQGQPAYEQYF. CDR3 nucleotide sequence: TGTGCCACCCAGGGACAGCCTGCCTACGAGCAGTACTTC.